The 3 T cell receptor beta chains reported below all come from one sample, sequenced in a study of blood T cell repertoires in COVID-19. The assay was immunoSEQ multiplex PCR, and TCRdb's table has in-frame clones only and misses some. The repertoire holds a few hundred thousand clones, about 91% seen once, with 1% to 1.5% in the top ten. Sequencing used PBMCs or T cells enriched from blood (not recorded which). The receptors come from a human donor in a cohort exposed to, infected with or recovered from COVID-19 (not recorded which). The donor label of this sample is uncertain.

The chain couples TRBV19 to TRBJ1-2; the D is unclear. The ends were cut back, 7 bases at V and 7 bases at J, with 10 bases in the middle. Germline-derived CDR1 and CDR2 are LNHDA and SQIVND (reference sequence). The CDR3 is 11 amino acids. The CDR3 sequence is CASNLGSGYTF. DNA of the CDR3: TGTGCCAGTAATTTGGGGAGTGGCTACACCTTC.

The rearrangement uses TRBV30 and TRBJ2-7; D may be TRBD1 (5 bases). This CDR3 has 14 amino acids. The germline V gene has CDR1 GTSNPN and CDR2 SVGIG (reference sequence). Trimming shortened V by 3 bases and J by 0 bases, and 12 bases separated the two germline ends. CDR3 in amino acids: CAWSQGFSSYEQYF. CDR3 in DNA: TGTGCCTGGAGCCAGGGATTTAGCTCCTACGAGCAGTACTTC.

V is TRBV5-5 and J is TRBJ1-2, with unresolved D. Looked up from germline, CDR1 is SGHKS and CDR2 is YYEKEE (reference sequence). The CDR3 is 14 amino acids. With 2 bases removed from V and 1 base from J, the gap between germline ends came to 9 bases. Here the CDR3 DNA reads TGTGCCAGCAGCTTTGAGTCGTATAACTATGGCTACACCTTC. It encodes CASSFESYNYGYTF. Using reference TRBV5-5 and TRBJ1-2 for the parts outside the CDR3, the full variable domain is DAGVTQSPTHLIKTRGQQVTLRCSPISGHKSVSWYQQVLGQGPQFIFQYYEKEERGRGNFPDRFSARQFPNYSSELNVNALLLGDSALYLCASSFESYNYGYTFGSGTRLTVV.